These 25 T cell receptor beta chains were all obtained from the same sample, sequenced in a study of blood T cell repertoires in COVID-19 (dated by TCRdb to 2020 to 2021). The library was made by the immunoSEQ multiplex PCR assay. Entries here come from immuneACCESS through TCRdb and include only in-frame sequences with V and J called. Some clones fail to appear in such tables; in the studies checked, an unresolved V gene covers under half of the shortfall, and the cause of the remainder is unknown. A total of tens of thousands of clones appear in this sample, around 90% of them only once. The ten largest clones represent over 35% of the sample. Sequenced: peripheral blood. These receptors all come from a human donor in a cohort sampled during active COVID-19.

This chain uses TRBV7-9 with TRBJ1-5; 9 positions match TRBD1. The trim removed 1 base at V and 4 bases at J, leaving 5 bases unmatched. CDR3 length: 16 residues. Germline values: CDR1 SEHNR, CDR2 FQNEAQ (reference sequence). The CDR3 coding sequence is TGTGCCAGCAGCTTAGATCTAGGACAGGGGAATCAGCCCCAGCATTTT. Translating it yields CASSLDLGQGNQPQHF.

DNA for the CDR3: TGTGCCACCAGTGATTCAGGGGGGAAAGCAGATACGCAGTATTTT. It translates to CATSDSGGKADTQYF. The gene calls are TRBV24-1 and TRBJ2-3, with D maybe TRBD1 (7 bases). Germline V gene data show CDR1 as KGHDR and CDR2 as SFDVKD. The CDR3 extends over 15 amino acids. V shed 2 bases and J shed 4 bases, with 12 bases lying between them.

V is TRBV7-2 and J is TRBJ1-2; 7 bases align to TRBD1. The V gene end was trimmed by 1 base and the J gene end by 3 bases; junction bases not matched to a gene: 2. In germline, CDR1 is SGHTA, CDR2 FQGNSA. The CDR3 consists of 14 residues. CDR3 nucleotides: TGTGCCAGCAGCTTAGAAGGGACAGACTATGGCTACACCTTC. This gives the protein CASSLEGTDYGYTF. Variable domain in full (rest from reference TRBV7-2 and TRBJ1-2): GAGVSQSPSNKVTEKGKDVELRCDPISGHTALYWYRQSLGQGLEFLIYFQGNSAPDKSGLPSDRFSAERTGGSVSTLTIQRTQQEDSAVYLCASSLEGTDYGYTFGSGTRLTVV.

The rearrangement links TRBV10-2 to TRBJ1-3; 8 bases are a match to TRBD1. J was trimmed by 4 bases and V by 7 bases; bases with no gene match: 3. This CDR3 region has 13 residues. CDR1 and CDR2 from the germline V gene are WSHSY and SAAADI. CDR3 region: CASTTGEGNTIYF. CDR3 nucleotide sequence: TGCGCCAGCACGACAGGGGAAGGAAACACCATATATTTT.

This chain joins TRBV7-8 and TRBJ2-7, with D tentatively TRBD1 (7 bases). The CDR3 has 14 residues. V dropped 4 bases and J dropped 3 bases, with 13 bases sitting between them. Germline V lookup: CDR1 SGHVS, CDR2 FQNEAQ. The DNA for the CDR3 is TGTGCCAGCAGCTCCCGACAGGGACTCTACGAGCAGTACTTC. Translation gives CASSSRQGLYEQYF. Complete variable domain (other parts from reference TRBV7-8 and TRBJ2-7): GAGVSQSPRYKVAKRGQDVALRCDPISGHVSLFWYQQALGQGPEFLTYFQNEAQLDKSGLPSDRFFAERPEGSVSTLKIQRTQQEDSAVYLCASSSRQGLYEQYFGPGTRLTVT.

The chain recombines TRBV19 with TRBJ2-7; 11 bases fit TRBD1. The CDR3 is made up of 15 amino acids. V trimming: 3 bases; J trimming: 1 base; junction bases outside the gene matches: 2. Germline V CDR1 and CDR2: LNHDA, SQIVND (reference sequence). CDR3 coding DNA: TGTGCCAGTAGTATCCGGGACAGGGGGTCCTACGAGCAGTACTTC. This encodes CASSIRDRGSYEQYF.

V gene TRBV4-1 combines with J gene TRBJ1-1; 8 bases are a match to TRBD1. Germline V CDR1 and CDR2: MGHRA, YSYEKL. The CDR3 totals 17 residues. Trimming took 4 bases from V and 1 from J; bases not matched to a gene: 11. CDR3 loop: CASSPPPFGQGNTEAFF. The CDR3 DNA reads TGCGCCAGCAGCCCACCCCCCTTCGGACAGGGGAACACTGAAGCTTTCTTT.

The V gene is TRBV27, the J gene TRBJ2-3; 8 bases agree with TRBD1. CDR1 is MNHEY, CDR2 SMNVEV, per germline (reference sequence). This CDR3 is built from 16 residues. V gave up 3 bases and J gave up 3 bases; unmatched junction bases: 8. This CDR3 reads CASSLDWTGRTDTQYF. CDR3 nucleotide sequence: TGTGCCAGCAGTTTGGACTGGACAGGGCGGACAGATACGCAGTATTTT.

This clone was observed a few times. The chain is built from TRBV4-3 and TRBJ2-1; the D gene is possibly TRBD2 (7 bases). The CDR3 totals 15 residues. Germline CDR1 LGHNA, CDR2 YSLEER. V lost 5 bases to trimming and J lost 8 bases, with 19 bases between them. The CDR3 sequence is CASSKGGESWDEQFF. The CDR3 nucleotides read TGCGCCAGCAGCAAAGGGGGGGAGTCGTGGGATGAGCAGTTCTTC.

The CDR3 DNA sequence: TGTGCCAGCAGCCCCCAGAGGAGCACAGATACGCAGTATTTT. This translates into CASSPQRSTDTQYF. This chain uses TRBV3-1 (or the pseudogene TRBV3-2) with TRBJ2-3, with unresolved D. Per the germline V gene, CDR1 is LGHDT and CDR2 is YNNKEL (reference sequence). This CDR3 is built from 14 residues. Between the trimmed V and J ends, which lost 4 bases and 0 bases, there was a span of 8 bases.

The chain uses TRBV19 and TRBJ1-6; 7 positions match TRBD1. CDR3 length: 12 amino acids. CDR1 and CDR2 (germline): LNHDA, SQIVND (reference sequence). Trimming removed 8 bases from V and 6 bases from J; junction bases left unmatched: 1. CDR3 protein: CASSGGNSPLHF. The CDR3 DNA follows: TGTGCCAGTTCAGGGGGTAATTCACCCCTCCACTTT.

The J gene is TRBJ2-3, the V gene TRBV6-1; no clear D. V lost 2 bases and J 4 bases, leaving 10 bases between the germline ends. The V gene's germline CDR1 is MNHNS and CDR2 SASEGT. This CDR3 has 14 amino acids. The CDR3 loop is CASSEWSSADTQYF. In nucleotides, the CDR3 is TGTGCCAGCAGTGAATGGTCGAGTGCAGATACGCAGTATTTT.

The V and J genes are TRBV5-8 and TRBJ2-6, with TRBD1 matching 7 bases. V dropped 5 bases and J dropped 3; count of bases not matched to a gene: 5. Germline loops: CDR1 SGHTS, CDR2 YDEGEE. The CDR3 is 15 amino acids. The CDR3: CASSTRGLGANVLTF. In DNA, the CDR3 is TGTGCCAGCAGTACAAGGGGGCTTGGGGCCAACGTCCTGACTTTC.

This clone was recorded once. The chain uses TRBV9 and TRBJ2-7, with 14 bases that match TRBD2. The germline CDR1 and CDR2 sequences are SGDLS and YYNGEE. V was pared by 4 bases and J by 7 bases, with 16 bases of the junction left unmatched. This CDR3 is built from 18 residues. The chain's CDR3 is CASSPGLAGGFSSGEQYF. The CDR3 DNA follows: TGTGCCAGCAGCCCTGGACTAGCGGGAGGCTTTTCATCGGGGGAGCAGTACTTC.

V and J are TRBV6-5 and TRBJ2-7; D may be TRBD1 (6 bases). The V end was cut by 2 bases, the J end by 4 bases, with 12 bases between. This CDR3 region has 14 residues. The germline CDR1 and CDR2 sequences are MNHEY and SVGAGI. The DNA for the CDR3 is TGTGCCAGCAGTTACCGGCAGGGGAAATACGAGCAGTACTTC. Translated: CASSYRQGKYEQYF.

The sample holds a few counts of this clone. The gene calls are TRBV9 and TRBJ1-3; D remains unclear. The ends were cut back, 4 bases at V and 0 bases at J, with 11 bases in the middle. Germline V gene data show CDR1 as SGDLS and CDR2 as YYNGEE. The CDR3 loop spans 15 amino acids. CDR3 region: CASSYTADSGNTIYF. DNA of the CDR3: TGTGCCAGCAGCTATACAGCGGACTCTGGAAACACCATATATTTT.

The chain links TRBV18 to TRBJ1-2, with D uncertain. The germline gives CDR1 KGHSH, CDR2 LQKENI. V was clipped by 3 bases and J by 5 bases, with 16 bases between them. The CDR3 is 15 amino acids. DNA of the CDR3: TGTGCCAGCTCACCCTTGGAAGTGTCGGGATATGGCTACACCTTC. This gives the protein CASSPLEVSGYGYTF.

V usage is TRBV24-1 and J usage is TRBJ2-6; 9 bases line up with TRBD1. The CDR3 consists of 18 residues. CDR1 and CDR2 (germline): KGHDR, SFDVKD. Losses at the gene ends were 4 bases for V and 2 bases for J; bases not matched to a gene: 8. The CDR3 DNA sequence: TGTGCCACCAGTGACCAGGGACAGGGACCTGCTGGGGCCAACGTCCTGACTTTC. Translating it yields CATSDQGQGPAGANVLTF.

The chain joins TRBV25-1 to TRBJ1-4; D remains ambiguous. Trimming cost V 1 base and J 11 bases, with 8 bases left between them. The CDR3 is 12 residues long. CDR1 MGHDK and CDR2 SYGVNS come from the germline V gene. DNA for the CDR3: TGTGCCAGCAGTGAATCTAATTCTAAACTGTTTTTT. This gives the protein CASSESNSKLFF.

V and J are TRBV6-5 and TRBJ1-6; 9 nucleotides match TRBD1. This CDR3 region has 16 residues. After removal of 2 bases from V and 6 bases from J, the junction contained 5 bases not matched to a gene. Germline lookup yields CDR1 MNHEY and CDR2 SVGAGI. DNA for the CDR3: TGTGCCAGCAGTTACGGACAGGGGCCTATTAATTCACCCCTCCACTTT. Translating it yields CASSYGQGPINSPLHF.

This sequence joins TRBV6-2 or TRBV6-3 and TRBJ2-7; D is unclear. Looked up from germline, CDR1 is MNHEY and CDR2 is SVGEGT. CDR3 length: 12 amino acids. The V and J ends lost 2 bases and 10 bases respectively, with 12 bases between them. The chain's CDR3 is CASSYAPGIQYF. Here the CDR3 DNA reads TGTGCCAGCAGTTACGCTCCAGGTATTCAGTACTTC.

The chain employs TRBV4-1 and TRBJ1-4; D is unresolved. From germline, CDR1 is MGHRA and CDR2 YSYEKL. Between the trimmed V and J ends, which lost 2 bases and 0 bases, there was a span of 10 bases. There are 16 residues in the CDR3. The CDR3 nucleotides read TGCGCCAGCAGCCAAAATCCGGGGACAACTAATGAAAAACTGTTTTTT. Its translation: CASSQNPGTTNEKLFF.

This rearrangement joins TRBV6-5 to TRBJ2-7; the D gene is possibly TRBD2 (6 bases). The V gene lost 2 bases and the J gene lost 7 bases, with 6 bases spanning the gap. CDR3 length: 11 amino acids. Per germline, CDR1 MNHEY and CDR2 SVGAGI. The CDR3 bases are TGTGCCAGCAGTTACGGGAGGGAGCAGTACTTC. As protein: CASSYGREQYF.

The rearrangement joins TRBV29-1 to TRBJ1-5; the D is unclear. Germline-derived CDR1 and CDR2 are SQVTM and ANQGSEA. The CDR3 extends over 13 amino acids. The V and J ends lost 4 bases and 0 bases respectively, with 7 bases between them. The CDR3 reads CSVGENSNQPQHF. The CDR3 nucleotides read TGCAGCGTTGGCGAGAATAGCAATCAGCCCCAGCATTTT. Looking up the rest from reference TRBV29-1 and TRBJ1-5 gives the full variable domain: SAVISQKPSRDICQRGTSLTIQCQVDSQVTMMFWYRQQPGQSLTLIATANQGSEATYESGFVIDKFPISRPNLTFSTLTVSNMSPEDSSIYLCSVGENSNQPQHFGDGTRLSIL.

The CDR3 DNA reads TGTGCCAGCAGCTCCGGGATTCAAGAGACCCAGTACTTC. As protein: CASSSGIQETQYF. V gene TRBV7-6 combines with J gene TRBJ2-5, with D possibly being TRBD2 (5 bases). CDR3 length: 13 residues. Germline CDR1 reads SGHVS; CDR2 reads FNYEAQ. The V and J ends lost 4 bases and 2 bases respectively, with 8 bases between them.